This is a list of T cell receptor beta chains from one sample in a study of shared clonotypes between healthy human individuals. Produced via immunoSEQ multiplex PCR; TCRdb's table is partial and in-frame only. The table includes approximately 1.4 million clones, under 99% detected once. The sample comprised naive CD4+ T cells sorted from blood. These receptors were obtained from a young man in good health. Both conserved end residues are part of each CDR3. Fields, in order: D gene, J gene, V gene, CDR3 length, CDR3 DNA, CDR3 protein. A D gene is named only where the DNA matches it firmly.

>TRBD2|TRBJ2-7|TRBV6-1|14
TGTGCCAGCAGCTTACTAGCGAACTCCTACGAGCAGTACTTC
CASSLLANSYEQYF
>.|TRBJ1-1|TRBV18|13
TGTGCCAGCTCACCACCGTTAAGGGATGAAGCTTTCTTT
CASSPPLRDEAFF
>.|TRBJ2-7|TRBV6-1|13
TGTGCCAGCAGTGTTGACACCTCCTACGAGCAGTACTTC
CASSVDTSYEQYF
>.|TRBJ2-7|TRBV5-4|14
TGTGCCAGCAGCCCAGAAGCGCAGCGGGACGAGCAGTACTTC
CASSPEAQRDEQYF
>TRBD1|TRBJ1-3|TRBV7-8|14
TGTGCCAGCAGCCCCGACAGGGGAGGAAACACCATATATTTT
CASSPDRGGNTIYF
>TRBD2|TRBJ2-1|TRBV9|15
TGTGCCAGCAGCCTCCATTCTAGCGGCGACAATGAGCAGTTCTTC
CASSLHSSGDNEQFF
>.|TRBJ2-3|TRBV18|14
TGTGCCAGCTCACCGTTTCAGGGACTTGATACGCAGTATTTT
CASSPFQGLDTQYF
>TRBD2|TRBJ2-7|TRBV5-4|16
TGTGCCAGCAGCATTTGGGGGGGAGGGCCTCGTTACGAGCAGTACTTC
CASSIWGGGPRYEQYF
>TRBD2|TRBJ2-2|TRBV9|18
TGTGCCAGCAGCGCCCAATTAAGCGGGAGAGTGATCACCGGGGAGCTGTTTTTT
CASSAQLSGRVITGELFF
>.|TRBJ2-7|TRBV7-2|13
TGTGCCAGCAGCTTAGGCATCTCCAACGAGCAGTACTTC
CASSLGISNEQYF
>.|TRBJ1-4|TRBV28|13
TGTGCCAGTAAAAATGGAATGCCGAGACAGATGTTTTTT
CASKNGMPRQMFF